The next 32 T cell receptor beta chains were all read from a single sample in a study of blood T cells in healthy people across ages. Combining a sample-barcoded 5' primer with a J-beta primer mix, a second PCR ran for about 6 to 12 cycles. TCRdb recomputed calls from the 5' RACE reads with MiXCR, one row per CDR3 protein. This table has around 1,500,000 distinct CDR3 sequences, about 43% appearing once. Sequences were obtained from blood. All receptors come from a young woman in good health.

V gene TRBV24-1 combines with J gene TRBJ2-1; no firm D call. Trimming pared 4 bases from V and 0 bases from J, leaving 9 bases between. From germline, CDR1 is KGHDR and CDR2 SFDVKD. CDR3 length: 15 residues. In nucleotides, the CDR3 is TGTGCCACCAGTGACAGCGCTAACTCCTACAATGAGCAGTTCTTC. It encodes CATSDSANSYNEQFF.

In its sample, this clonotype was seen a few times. The CDR3 bases are TGTGCCAGCAGCTCCACCCGGGGACCGGGGTACACAGATACGCAGTATTTT. It yields the protein CASSSTRGPGYTDTQYF. The chain is built from TRBV7-2 and TRBJ2-3; either TRBD1 or TRBD2 may fit D (5 bases each). Per the germline V gene, CDR1 is SGHTA and CDR2 is FQGNSA. This CDR3 region has 17 residues. The V end lost 4 bases, the J end lost 2 bases, and 19 bases lay between the germline ends. The full variable domain, with the rest looked up from reference TRBV7-2 and TRBJ2-3, is GAGVSQSPSNKVTEKGKDVELRCDPISGHTALYWYRQSLGQGLEFLIYFQGNSAPDKSGLPSDRFSAERTGGSVSTLTIQRTQQEDSAVYLCASSSTRGPGYTDTQYFGPGTRLTVL.

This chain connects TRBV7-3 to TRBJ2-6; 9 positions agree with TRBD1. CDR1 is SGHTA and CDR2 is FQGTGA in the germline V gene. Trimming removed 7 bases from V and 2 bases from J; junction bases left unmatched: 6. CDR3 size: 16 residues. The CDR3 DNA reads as TGTGCCAGCACCGGGACAGGGAAAACTGGGGCCAACGTCCTGACTTTC. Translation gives CASTGTGKTGANVLTF. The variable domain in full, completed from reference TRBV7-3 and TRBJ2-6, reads GAGVSQTPSNKVTEKGKYVELRCDPISGHTALYWYRQSLGQGPEFLIYFQGTGAADDSGLPNDRFFAVRPEGSVSTLKIQRTERGDSAVYLCASTGTGKTGANVLTFGAGSRLTVL.

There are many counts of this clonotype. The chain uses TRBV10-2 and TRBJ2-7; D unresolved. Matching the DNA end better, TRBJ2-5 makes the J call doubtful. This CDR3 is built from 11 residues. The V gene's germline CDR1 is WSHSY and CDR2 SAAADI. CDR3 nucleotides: TGCGCCAGCAGTGAGTTGGGGACCCAGTACTTC. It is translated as CASSELGTQYF.

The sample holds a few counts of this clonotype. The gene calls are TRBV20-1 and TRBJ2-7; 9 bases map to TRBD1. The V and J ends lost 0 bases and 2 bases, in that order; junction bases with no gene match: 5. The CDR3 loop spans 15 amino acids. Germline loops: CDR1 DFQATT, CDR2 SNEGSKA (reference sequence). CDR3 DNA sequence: TGCAGTGCTAGAGACCCGGGACAGGGTACCTACGAGCAGTACTTC. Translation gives CSARDPGQGTYEQYF.

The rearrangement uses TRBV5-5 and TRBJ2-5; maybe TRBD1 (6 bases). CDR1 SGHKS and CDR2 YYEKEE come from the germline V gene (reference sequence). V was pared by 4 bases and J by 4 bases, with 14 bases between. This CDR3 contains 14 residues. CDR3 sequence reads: CASSQTGPAETQYF. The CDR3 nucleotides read TGTGCCAGCAGCCAAACAGGGCCAGCAGAGACCCAGTACTTC.

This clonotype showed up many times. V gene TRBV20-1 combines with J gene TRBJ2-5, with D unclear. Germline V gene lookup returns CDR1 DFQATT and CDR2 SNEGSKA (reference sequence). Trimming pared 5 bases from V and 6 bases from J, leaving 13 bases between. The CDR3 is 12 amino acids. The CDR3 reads CSAGHDTQTQYF. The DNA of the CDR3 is TGCAGTGCTGGGCACGATACACAGACCCAGTACTTC.

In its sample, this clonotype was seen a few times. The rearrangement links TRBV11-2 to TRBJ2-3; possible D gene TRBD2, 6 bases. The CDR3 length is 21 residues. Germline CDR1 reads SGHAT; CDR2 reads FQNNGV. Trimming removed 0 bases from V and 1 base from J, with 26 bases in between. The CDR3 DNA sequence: TGTGCCAGCAGCTTAGATTTACCCACACCTTCTCAGTGGGGGGGCACAGATACGCAGTATTTT. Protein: CASSLDLPTPSQWGGTDTQYF.

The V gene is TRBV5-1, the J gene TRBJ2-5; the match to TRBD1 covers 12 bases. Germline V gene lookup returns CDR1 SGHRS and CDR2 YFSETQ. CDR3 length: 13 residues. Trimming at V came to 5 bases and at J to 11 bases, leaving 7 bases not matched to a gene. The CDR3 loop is CASRGQGAEEQYF. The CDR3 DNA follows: TGCGCCAGCAGGGGACAGGGGGCGGAGGAGCAGTACTTC.

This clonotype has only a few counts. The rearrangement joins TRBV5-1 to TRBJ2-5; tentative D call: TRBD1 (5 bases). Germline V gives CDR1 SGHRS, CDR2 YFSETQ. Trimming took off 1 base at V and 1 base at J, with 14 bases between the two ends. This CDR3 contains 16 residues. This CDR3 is CASSLRTGATQETQYF. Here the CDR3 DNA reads TGCGCCAGCAGCTTGCGTACAGGTGCGACCCAAGAGACCCAGTACTTC.

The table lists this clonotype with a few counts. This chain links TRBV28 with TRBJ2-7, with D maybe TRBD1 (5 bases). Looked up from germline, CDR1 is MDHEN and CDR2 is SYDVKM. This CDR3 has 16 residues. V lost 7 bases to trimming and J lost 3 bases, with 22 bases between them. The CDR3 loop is CASTNLGVFRDYEQYF. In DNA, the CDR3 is TGTGCCAGCACCAATCTTGGGGTCTTCAGGGACTACGAGCAGTACTTC.

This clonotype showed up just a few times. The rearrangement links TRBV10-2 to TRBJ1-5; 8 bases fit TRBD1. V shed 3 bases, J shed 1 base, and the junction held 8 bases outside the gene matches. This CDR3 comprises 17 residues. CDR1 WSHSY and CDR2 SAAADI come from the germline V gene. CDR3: CASSDPGQGRSNQPQHF. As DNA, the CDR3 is TGCGCCAGCAGTGATCCCGGACAGGGCAGAAGCAATCAGCCCCAGCATTTT.

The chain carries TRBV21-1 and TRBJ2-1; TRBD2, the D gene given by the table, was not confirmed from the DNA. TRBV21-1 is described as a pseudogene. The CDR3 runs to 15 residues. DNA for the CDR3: TGTGCCATCACCCCAAGGGCAGTCGGCGTAAATGAGCAGTTCTTC. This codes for CAITPRAVGVNEQFF.

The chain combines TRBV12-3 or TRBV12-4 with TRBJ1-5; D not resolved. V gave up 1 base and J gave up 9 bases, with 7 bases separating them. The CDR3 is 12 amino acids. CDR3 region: CASSLGEGPQHF. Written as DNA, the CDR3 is TGTGCCAGCAGTTTAGGTGAGGGGCCCCAGCATTTT.

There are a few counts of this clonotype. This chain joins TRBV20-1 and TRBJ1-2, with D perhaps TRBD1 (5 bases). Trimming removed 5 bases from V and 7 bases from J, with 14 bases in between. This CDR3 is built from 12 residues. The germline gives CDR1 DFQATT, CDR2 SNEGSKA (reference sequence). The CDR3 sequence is CSASGGRLGYTF. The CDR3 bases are TGCAGTGCTTCTGGGGGGAGACTTGGCTACACCTTC.

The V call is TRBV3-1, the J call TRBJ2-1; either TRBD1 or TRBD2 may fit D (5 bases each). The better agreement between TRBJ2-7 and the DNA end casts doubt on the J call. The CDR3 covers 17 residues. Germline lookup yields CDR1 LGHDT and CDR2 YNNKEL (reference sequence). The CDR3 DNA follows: TGTGCCAGCAGCCAAGAAGGAAGGGACCGTTACTACAATGAGCAGTACTTC. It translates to CASSQEGRDRYYNEQYF.

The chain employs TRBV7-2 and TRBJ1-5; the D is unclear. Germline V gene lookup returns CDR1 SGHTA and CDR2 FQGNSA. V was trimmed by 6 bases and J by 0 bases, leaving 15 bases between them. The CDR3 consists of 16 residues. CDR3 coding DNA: TGTGCCAGCAGGGAAGCCCCAACATATAGCAATCAGCCCCAGCATTTT. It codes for CASREAPTYSNQPQHF.

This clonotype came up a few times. The CDR3 here is CASSQDKASGNEQFF. CDR3 in DNA: TGCGCCAGCAGCCAAGATAAGGCTAGCGGGAATGAGCAGTTCTTC. The chain recombines TRBV4-1 with TRBJ2-1; 8 bases fit TRBD2. Germline loops: CDR1 MGHRA, CDR2 YSYEKL. This CDR3 contains 15 residues. With V trimmed by 0 bases and J by 7 bases, 5 bases remained unmatched.

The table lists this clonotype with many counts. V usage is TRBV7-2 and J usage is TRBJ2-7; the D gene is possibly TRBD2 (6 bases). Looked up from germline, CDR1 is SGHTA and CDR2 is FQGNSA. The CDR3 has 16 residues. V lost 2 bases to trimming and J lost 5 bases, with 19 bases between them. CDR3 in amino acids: CASSLFIGSIMDEQYF. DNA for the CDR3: TGTGCCAGCAGCTTATTTATCGGGAGTATTATGGACGAGCAGTACTTC.

CDR3 in DNA: TGTGCCAGTAGTGCATCTTGGACAGGGAAAGATCAGCCCCAGCATTTT. Amino acid sequence: CASSASWTGKDQPQHF. The chain has TRBV19 and TRBJ1-5; 8 nucleotides line up with TRBD1. Germline V gene data show CDR1 as LNHDA and CDR2 as SQIVND (reference sequence). This CDR3 spans 16 amino acids. V trimming: 5 bases; J trimming: 5 bases; junction bases outside the gene matches: 11.

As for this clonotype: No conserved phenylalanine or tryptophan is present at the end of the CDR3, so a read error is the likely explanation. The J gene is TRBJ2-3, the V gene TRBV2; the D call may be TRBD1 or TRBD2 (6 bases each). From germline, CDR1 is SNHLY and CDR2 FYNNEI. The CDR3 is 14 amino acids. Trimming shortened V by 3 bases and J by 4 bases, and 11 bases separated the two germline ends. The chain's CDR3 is CASSDRGGADTQYL. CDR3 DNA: TGTGCCAGCAGTGACAGGGGAGGAGCAGATACGCAGTATTTA.

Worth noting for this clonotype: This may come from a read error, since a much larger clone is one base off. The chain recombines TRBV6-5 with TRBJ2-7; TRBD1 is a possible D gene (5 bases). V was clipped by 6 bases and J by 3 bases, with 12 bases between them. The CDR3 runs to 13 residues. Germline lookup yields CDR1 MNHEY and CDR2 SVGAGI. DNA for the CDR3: TGTGCCAGCAGCCCAGGGCGGTTCTACGAGCAGTACTTC. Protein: CASSPGRFYEQYF.

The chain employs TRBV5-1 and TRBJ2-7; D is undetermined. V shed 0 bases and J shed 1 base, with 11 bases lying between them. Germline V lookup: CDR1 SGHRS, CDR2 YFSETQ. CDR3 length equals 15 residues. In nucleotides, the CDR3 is TGCGCCAGCAGCTTGGAACCGGCAACTTCCTACGAGCAGTACTTC. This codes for CASSLEPATSYEQYF.

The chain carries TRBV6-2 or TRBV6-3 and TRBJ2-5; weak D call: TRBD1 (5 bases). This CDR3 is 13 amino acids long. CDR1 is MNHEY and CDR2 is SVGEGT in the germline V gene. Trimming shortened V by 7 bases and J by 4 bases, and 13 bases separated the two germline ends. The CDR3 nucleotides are TGTGCCAGCAACCCACCAGGGCTAGAGACCCAGTACTTC. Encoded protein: CASNPPGLETQYF.

The CDR3 is CASSQDRTGKNIQYF. As DNA, the CDR3 is TGCGCCAGCAGCCAAGACCGGACAGGGAAAAACATTCAGTACTTC. The gene calls are TRBV4-1 and TRBJ2-4; TRBD1 matches at 8 bases. The CDR3 length is 15 residues. Germline V lookup: CDR1 MGHRA, CDR2 YSYEKL. The J segment lost 4 bases and the V segment lost 0 bases, leaving 2 bases of the junction unmatched.

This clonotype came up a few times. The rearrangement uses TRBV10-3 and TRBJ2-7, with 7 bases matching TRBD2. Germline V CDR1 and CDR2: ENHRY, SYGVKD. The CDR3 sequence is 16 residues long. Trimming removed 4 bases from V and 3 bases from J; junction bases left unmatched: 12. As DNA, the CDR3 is TGTGCCATCAGTGTTGGGCTAGCGGAAGCCCTCTACGAGCAGTACTTC. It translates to CAISVGLAEALYEQYF.

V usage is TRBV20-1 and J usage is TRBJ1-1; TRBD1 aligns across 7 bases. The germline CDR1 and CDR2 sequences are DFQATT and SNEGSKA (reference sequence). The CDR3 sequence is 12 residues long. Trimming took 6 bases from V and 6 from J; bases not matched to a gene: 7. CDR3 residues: CSATGQGAEAFF. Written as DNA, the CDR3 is TGCAGTGCAACGGGCCAGGGGGCTGAAGCTTTCTTT.

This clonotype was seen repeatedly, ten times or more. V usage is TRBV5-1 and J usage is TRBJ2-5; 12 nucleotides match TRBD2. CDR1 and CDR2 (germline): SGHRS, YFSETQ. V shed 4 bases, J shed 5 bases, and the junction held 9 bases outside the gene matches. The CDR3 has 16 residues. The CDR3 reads CASSRGLAGQRETQYF. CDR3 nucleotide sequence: TGCGCCAGCAGCCGGGGACTAGCGGGTCAAAGGGAGACCCAGTACTTC.

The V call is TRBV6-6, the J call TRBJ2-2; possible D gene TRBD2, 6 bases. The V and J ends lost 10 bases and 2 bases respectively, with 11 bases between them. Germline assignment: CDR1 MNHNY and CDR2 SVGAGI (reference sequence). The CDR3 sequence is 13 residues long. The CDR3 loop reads CATRDSNTGELFF. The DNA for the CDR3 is TGTGCCACCCGGGACTCCAACACCGGGGAGCTGTTTTTT.

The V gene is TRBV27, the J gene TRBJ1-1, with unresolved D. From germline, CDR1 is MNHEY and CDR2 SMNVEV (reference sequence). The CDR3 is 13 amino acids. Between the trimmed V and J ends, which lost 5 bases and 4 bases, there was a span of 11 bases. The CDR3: CASSNGRPTEAFF. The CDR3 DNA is TGTGCCAGCAGTAACGGGCGGCCCACTGAAGCTTTCTTT.

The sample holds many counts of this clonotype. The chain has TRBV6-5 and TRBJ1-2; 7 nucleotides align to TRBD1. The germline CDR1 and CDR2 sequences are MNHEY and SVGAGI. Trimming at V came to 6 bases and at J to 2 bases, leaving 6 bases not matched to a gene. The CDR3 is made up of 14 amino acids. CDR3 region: CASRGDSENYGYTF. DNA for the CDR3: TGTGCCAGCAGGGGGGACAGTGAAAACTATGGCTACACCTTC.

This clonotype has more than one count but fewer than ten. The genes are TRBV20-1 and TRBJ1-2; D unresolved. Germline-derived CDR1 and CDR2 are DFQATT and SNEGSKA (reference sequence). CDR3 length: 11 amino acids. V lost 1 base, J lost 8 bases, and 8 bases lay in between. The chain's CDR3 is CSARGPRGYTF. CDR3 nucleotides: TGCAGTGCTAGAGGCCCGAGGGGCTACACCTTC.